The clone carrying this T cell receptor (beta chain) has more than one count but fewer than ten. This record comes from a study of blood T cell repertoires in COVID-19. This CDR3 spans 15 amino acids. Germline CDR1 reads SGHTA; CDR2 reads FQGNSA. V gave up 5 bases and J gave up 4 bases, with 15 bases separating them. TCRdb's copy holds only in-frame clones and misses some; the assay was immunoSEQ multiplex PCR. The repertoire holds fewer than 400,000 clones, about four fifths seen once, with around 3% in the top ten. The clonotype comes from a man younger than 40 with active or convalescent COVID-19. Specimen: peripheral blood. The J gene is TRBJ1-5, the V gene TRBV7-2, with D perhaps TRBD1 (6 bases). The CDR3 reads CASSKGPGQNQPQHF. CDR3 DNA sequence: TGTGCCAGCAGCAAGGGACCGGGACAAAATCAGCCCCAGCATTTT.